This T cell receptor (beta chain) was recorded in a study of early stage breast cancer tumors. Overall study: Twelve of the 16 invasive tumors were ER+, PR+ and HER2-.

Germline V CDR1 and CDR2: SGHRS, YFSETQ. The CDR3 is 14 residues long. V lost 5 bases, J lost 1 base, and 5 bases stayed unmatched. The table came from immunoSEQ multiplex PCR; TCRdb's copy has only in-frame clones and leaves some out. The sample consists of about 7,600 clones, approximately 65% of them appearing once. The chain uses TRBV5-1 and TRBJ1-1; 7 bases map to TRBD1. The sample was breast tumor tissue. The receptor was derived from a person aged 65-85 years with breast cancer. The CDR3 here is CASSIQGQNTEAFF. DNA of the CDR3: TGCGCCAGCAGTATACAGGGGCAGAACACTGAAGCTTTCTTT.